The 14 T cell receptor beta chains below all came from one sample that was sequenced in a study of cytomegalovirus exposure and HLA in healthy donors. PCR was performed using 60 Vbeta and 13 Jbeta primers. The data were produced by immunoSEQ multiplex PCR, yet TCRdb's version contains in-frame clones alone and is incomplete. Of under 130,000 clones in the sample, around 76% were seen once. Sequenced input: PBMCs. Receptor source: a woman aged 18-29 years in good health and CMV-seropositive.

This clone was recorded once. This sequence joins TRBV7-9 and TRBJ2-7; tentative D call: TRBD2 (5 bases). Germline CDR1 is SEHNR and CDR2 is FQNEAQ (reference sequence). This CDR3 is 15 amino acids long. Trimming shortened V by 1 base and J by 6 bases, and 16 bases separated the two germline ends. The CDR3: CASSLGSVNGVEQYF. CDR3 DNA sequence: TGTGCCAGCAGCTTAGGCTCGGTAAACGGGGTCGAGCAGTACTTC.

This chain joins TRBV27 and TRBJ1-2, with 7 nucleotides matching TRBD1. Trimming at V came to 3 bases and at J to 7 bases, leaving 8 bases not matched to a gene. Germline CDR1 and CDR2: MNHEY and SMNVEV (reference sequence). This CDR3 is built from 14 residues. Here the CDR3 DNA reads TGTGCCAGCAGTTTCCAGACAGGGTGGGGTGGCTACACCTTC. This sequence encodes CASSFQTGWGGYTF.

In DNA form, the CDR3 reads TGTGCCAGCTCACCACCAAGCGGCCAAGAGACCCAGTACTTC. Protein sequence: CASSPPSGQETQYF. This chain links TRBV18 with TRBJ2-5, with a tentative D call TRBD2 (5 bases). Per the germline V gene, CDR1 is KGHSH and CDR2 is LQKENI. V was cut by 0 bases and J by 1 base, with 6 bases left in between. There are 14 residues in the CDR3.

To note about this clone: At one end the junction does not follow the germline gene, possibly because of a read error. CDR3 residues: CASTPGQGVGELFF. Written as DNA, the CDR3 is TGTGCTAGCACGCCGGGACAGGGGGTTGGGGAGCTGTTTTTT. This chain links TRBV7-7 with TRBJ2-2; 11 bases line up with TRBD1. Germline-derived CDR1 and CDR2 are SSHAT and FNYEAQ (reference sequence). The CDR3 contains 14 residues.

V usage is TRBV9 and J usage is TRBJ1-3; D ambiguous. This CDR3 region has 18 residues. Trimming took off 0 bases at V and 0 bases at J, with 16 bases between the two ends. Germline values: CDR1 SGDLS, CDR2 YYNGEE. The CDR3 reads CASSVEAWRAHSGNTIYF. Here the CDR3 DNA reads TGTGCCAGCAGCGTAGAAGCGTGGCGGGCACACTCTGGAAACACCATATATTTT.

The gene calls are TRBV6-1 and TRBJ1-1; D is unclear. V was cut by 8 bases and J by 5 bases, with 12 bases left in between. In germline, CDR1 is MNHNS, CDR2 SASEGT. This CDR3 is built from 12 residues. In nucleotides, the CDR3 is TGTGCCAGCGACGGGGTCGGAACTGAAGCTTTCTTT. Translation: CASDGVGTEAFF.

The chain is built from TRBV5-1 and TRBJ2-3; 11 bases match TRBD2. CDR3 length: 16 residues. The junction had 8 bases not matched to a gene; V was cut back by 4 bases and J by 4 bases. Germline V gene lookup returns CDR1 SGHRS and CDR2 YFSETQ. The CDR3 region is CASSLLAGEGSDTQYF. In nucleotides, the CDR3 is TGCGCCAGCAGCCTACTAGCGGGAGAGGGGTCAGATACGCAGTATTTT. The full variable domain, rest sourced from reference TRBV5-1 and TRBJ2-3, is KAGVTQTPRYLIKTRGQQVTLSCSPISGHRSVSWYQQTPGQGLQFLFEYFSETQRNKGNFPGRFSGRQFSNSRSEMNVSTLELGDSALYLCASSLLAGEGSDTQYFGPGTRLTVL.

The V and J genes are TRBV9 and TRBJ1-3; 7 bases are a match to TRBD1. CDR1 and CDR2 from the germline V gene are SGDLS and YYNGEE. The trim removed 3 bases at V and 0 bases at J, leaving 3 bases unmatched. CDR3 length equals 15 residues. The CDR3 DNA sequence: TGTGCCAGCAGCGCAGGGGGTACCTCTGGAAACACCATATATTTT. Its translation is CASSAGGTSGNTIYF.

CDR3 nucleotides: TGTGCCAGCAGCTTAGGGACTAGCGGGAACTACAATGAGCAGTTCTTC. It codes for CASSLGTSGNYNEQFF. The rearrangement links TRBV13 to TRBJ2-1, with 11 bases identical to TRBD2. Trimming removed 0 bases from V and 3 bases from J; junction bases left unmatched: 1. This CDR3 region has 16 residues. Germline CDR1 PRHDT, CDR2 FYEKMQ (reference sequence).

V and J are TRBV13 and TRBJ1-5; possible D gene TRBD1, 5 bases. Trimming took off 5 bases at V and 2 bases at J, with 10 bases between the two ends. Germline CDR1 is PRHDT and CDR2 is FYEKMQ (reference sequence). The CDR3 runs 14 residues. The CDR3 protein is CASSLGLRNQPQHF. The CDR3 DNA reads TGTGCCAGCAGCCTGGGACTGCGCAATCAGCCCCAGCATTTT.

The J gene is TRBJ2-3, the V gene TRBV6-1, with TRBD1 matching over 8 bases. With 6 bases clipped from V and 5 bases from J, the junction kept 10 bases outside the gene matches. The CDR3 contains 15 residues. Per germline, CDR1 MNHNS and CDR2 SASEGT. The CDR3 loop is CASSRQGFRIDTQYF. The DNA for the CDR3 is TGTGCCAGCAGCCGACAGGGGTTCAGGATAGATACGCAGTATTTT.

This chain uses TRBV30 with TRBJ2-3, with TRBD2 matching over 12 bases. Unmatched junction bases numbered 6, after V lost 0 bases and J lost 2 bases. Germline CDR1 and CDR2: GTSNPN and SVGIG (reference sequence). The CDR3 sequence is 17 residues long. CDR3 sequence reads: CAWSVRRTSGTTDTQYF. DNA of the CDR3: TGTGCCTGGAGTGTAAGGAGGACTAGCGGGACCACAGATACGCAGTATTTT.

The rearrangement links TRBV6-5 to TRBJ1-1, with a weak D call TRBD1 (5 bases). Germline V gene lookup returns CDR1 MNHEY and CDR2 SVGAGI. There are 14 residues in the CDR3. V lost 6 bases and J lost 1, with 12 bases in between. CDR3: CASRHSGQNTEAFF. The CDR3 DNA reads TGTGCCAGCAGACACTCCGGACAGAACACTGAAGCTTTCTTT.

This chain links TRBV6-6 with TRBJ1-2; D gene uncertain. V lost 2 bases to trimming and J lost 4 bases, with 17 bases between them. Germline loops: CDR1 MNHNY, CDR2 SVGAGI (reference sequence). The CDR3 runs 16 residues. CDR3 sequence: CASSYTAGSSFYGYTF. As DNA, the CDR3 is TGTGCCAGCAGTTACACGGCGGGAAGCAGCTTCTATGGCTACACCTTC.